The clone carrying this T cell receptor beta chain turned up a few times. The antigen is not known. The record originates from a study of siplizumab effects on memory and regulatory T cells. Notes on the study in general: Alloreactive sequences traceable to unstimulated CD4+ memory cells were significantly reduced by siplizumab.

CDR1 is GTSNPN, CDR2 SVGIG, per germline (reference sequence). There are 14 residues in the CDR3. V was clipped by 3 bases and J by 5 bases, with 14 bases between them. Libraries were prepared by immunoSEQ multiplex PCR; TCRdb keeps only in-frame clonotypes and omits some of them. Of some 88,000 clones listed, around 90% are singletons. The sequence was obtained from a human donor in good health. Sequencing was carried out using CD4+ T cells sorted from blood. The rearrangement links TRBV30 to TRBJ2-1; D remains ambiguous. The CDR3: CAWRRSAADNEQFF. The CDR3 nucleotides are TGTGCCTGGAGGCGTTCCGCGGCTGACAATGAGCAGTTCTTC.